The next 32 T cell receptor beta chains were all read from a single sample in a study of blood T cell repertoires in COVID-19. Some clones are missing from TCRdb's copy, which holds only in-frame ones; the method was immunoSEQ multiplex PCR. The repertoire has approximately 250,000 clones, about 80% of them found once; the top ten carry approximately 9%. Sequenced sample: peripheral blood. All receptors derive from a human donor in a cohort sampled during active COVID-19.

This chain joins TRBV29-1 and TRBJ1-1; D might be TRBD1 (6 bases). Looked up from germline, CDR1 is SQVTM and CDR2 is ANQGSEA. This CDR3 spans 10 amino acids. V dropped 8 bases and J dropped 4 bases, with 8 bases sitting between them. The CDR3 region is CSTQGTEAFF. CDR3 nucleotides: TGCAGCACACAGGGCACTGAAGCTTTCTTT.

This clone was counted only a few times. J is TRBJ2-2 and V is TRBV11-2; 12 bases map to TRBD1. The J segment lost 3 bases and the V segment lost 6 bases, leaving 5 bases of the junction unmatched. Looked up from germline, CDR1 is SGHAT and CDR2 is FQNNGV. This CDR3 spans 16 amino acids. CDR3 coding DNA: TGTGCCAGCAGAATGGGACAGGGGGCGGACACCGGGGAGCTGTTTTTT. As protein: CASRMGQGADTGELFF.

Here the CDR3 reads CASSQELTSSSTDTQYF. The CDR3, as DNA: TGTGCCAGCAGCCAAGAGCTGACTAGTTCTAGCACAGATACGCAGTATTTT. The chain joins TRBV3-1 (or the pseudogene TRBV3-2) to TRBJ2-3; weak D call: TRBD2 (6 bases). This CDR3 region has 17 residues. The V and J ends lost 0 bases and 0 bases respectively, with 13 bases between them. Germline lookup yields CDR1 LGHDT and CDR2 YNNKEL (reference sequence).

This clone was counted a few times. The rearrangement joins TRBV28 to TRBJ2-7; 10 nucleotides align to TRBD1. Germline trimming cut 5 bases from V and 7 bases from J; bases unmatched to any gene: 5. Per the germline V gene, CDR1 is MDHEN and CDR2 is SYDVKM. This CDR3 spans 13 amino acids. Here the CDR3 reads CASSRQGAREQYF. The CDR3 nucleotides are TGTGCCAGCAGTAGACAGGGGGCGAGGGAGCAGTACTTC.

The chain combines TRBV3-1 (or the pseudogene TRBV3-2) with TRBJ2-1; D perhaps matches TRBD2 (6 bases). V lost 4 bases and J lost 0, with 16 bases in between. This CDR3 region has 17 residues. The germline CDR1 and CDR2 sequences are LGHDT and YNNKEL (reference sequence). In DNA, the CDR3 is TGTGCCAGCAGCCCCAATCGGCTAGCGAACTCCTACAATGAGCAGTTCTTC. The encoded protein is CASSPNRLANSYNEQFF.

The chain links TRBV5-8 to TRBJ2-3, with a weak D call TRBD1 (6 bases). Germline CDR1 and CDR2: SGHTS and YDEGEE. The CDR3 is 15 residues long. Deletions cut 0 bases from V and 2 bases from J, with 10 bases between. CDR3 in DNA: TGTGCCAGCAGCTTGGGACAGGCCTACACAGATACGCAGTATTTT. The encoded protein is CASSLGQAYTDTQYF.

The rearrangement joins TRBV5-6 to TRBJ2-2; D perhaps matches TRBD2 (5 bases). The CDR3 totals 13 residues. The germline CDR1 and CDR2 sequences are SGHDT and YYEEEE. The ends were cut back, 1 base at V and 4 bases at J, with 5 bases in the middle. The CDR3 sequence: CASSLTSTGELFF. The CDR3 DNA follows: TGTGCCAGCAGCTTGACTAGCACCGGGGAGCTGTTTTTT.

This chain uses TRBV6-2 or TRBV6-3 with TRBJ1-1; D is perhaps TRBD1 (6 bases). V lost 2 bases and J lost 4, with 11 bases in between. CDR3 length: 14 residues. Germline V gene lookup returns CDR1 MNHEY and CDR2 SVGEGT. The chain's CDR3 is CASSYVGAVTEAFF. The DNA for the CDR3 is TGTGCCAGCAGTTACGTGGGGGCGGTCACTGAAGCTTTCTTT.

The chain recombines TRBV19 with TRBJ2-2; 12 bases agree with TRBD1. CDR1 and CDR2 (germline): LNHDA, SQIVND (reference sequence). The trim removed 8 bases at V and 9 bases at J, leaving 10 bases unmatched. This CDR3 has 15 amino acids. CDR3 in amino acids: CASQVGTGGNRELFF. CDR3 DNA: TGTGCCAGTCAAGTCGGGACAGGGGGCAACAGGGAGCTGTTTTTT.

The chain uses TRBV5-8 and TRBJ1-1; maybe TRBD1 (5 bases). V lost 5 bases to trimming and J lost 7 bases, with 15 bases between them. The CDR3 is 13 residues long. Germline CDR1 reads SGHTS; CDR2 reads YDEGEE. The CDR3 loop is CASRPRGFIEAFF. Here the CDR3 DNA reads TGTGCCAGCAGGCCGCGGGGGTTCATTGAAGCTTTCTTT. The complete variable domain, with remaining parts taken from reference TRBV5-8 and TRBJ1-1, reads EAGVTQSPTHLIKTRGQQATLRCSPISGHTSVYWYQQALGLGLQFLLWYDEGEERNRGNFPPRFSGRQFPNYSSELNVNALELEDSALYLCASRPRGFIEAFFGQGTRLTVV.

The chain links TRBV6-2 or TRBV6-3 to TRBJ1-1, with 7 bases lining up with TRBD1. The germline V gene encodes CDR1 MNHEY and CDR2 SVGEGT. This CDR3 spans 15 amino acids. V trimming: 2 bases; J trimming: 4 bases; junction bases outside the gene matches: 7. In nucleotides, the CDR3 is TGTGCCAGCAGTTACCTAAGGGGGCGTAGCACTGAAGCTTTCTTT. Translated: CASSYLRGRSTEAFF.

This clone was counted once. This chain joins TRBV7-9 and TRBJ1-2, with D perhaps TRBD1 (5 bases). This CDR3 has 15 amino acids. V was pared by 5 bases and J by 1 base, with 14 bases between. The V gene's germline CDR1 is SEHNR and CDR2 FQNEAQ (reference sequence). The CDR3 region is CASSPVGGNNYGYTF. The CDR3 DNA reads as TGTGCCAGCAGCCCAGTCGGGGGTAATAACTATGGCTACACCTTC.

The V gene is TRBV4-3, the J gene TRBJ2-7; D is perhaps TRBD1 (6 bases). Germline lookup yields CDR1 LGHNA and CDR2 YSLEER. This CDR3 has 14 residues. The V and J ends lost 4 bases and 5 bases respectively, with 15 bases between them. The CDR3 loop is CASSLNANRDEQYF. CDR3 coding DNA: TGCGCCAGCAGCCTTAATGCGAACAGGGACGAGCAGTACTTC.

The rearrangement uses TRBV29-1 and TRBJ2-1, with a tentative D call TRBD2 (5 bases). The germline V gene encodes CDR1 SQVTM and CDR2 ANQGSEA. V lost 5 bases to trimming and J lost 6 bases, with 5 bases between them. The CDR3 has 10 amino acids. As DNA, the CDR3 is TGCAGCGTTACTAGCAATGAGCAGTTCTTC. Translation: CSVTSNEQFF.

V is TRBV18 and J is TRBJ1-5; no firm D call. The germline gives CDR1 KGHSH, CDR2 LQKENI. CDR3 length: 13 amino acids. V lost 5 bases and J 4 bases, leaving 9 bases between the germline ends. The CDR3 protein is CASSGLQNQPQHF. CDR3 nucleotides: TGTGCCAGCTCAGGACTCCAGAATCAGCCCCAGCATTTT. The whole variable domain, filled in from reference TRBV18 and TRBJ1-5, reads NAGVMQNPRHLVRRRGQEARLRCSPMKGHSHVYWYRQLPEEGLKFMVYLQKENIIDESGMPKERFSAEFPKEGPSILRIQQVVRGDSAAYFCASSGLQNQPQHFGDGTRLSIL.

The rearrangement links TRBV7-8 to TRBJ2-7, with D perhaps matching TRBD2 (6 bases). The CDR3 is 14 amino acids. Germline values: CDR1 SGHVS, CDR2 FQNEAQ. V was shortened by 5 bases and J by 4 bases, with 15 bases between the two germline ends. The CDR3 loop is CASSVSGFRYEQYF. Written as DNA, the CDR3 is TGTGCCAGCAGCGTTAGCGGATTCAGGTACGAGCAGTACTTC. The complete variable domain, with remaining parts taken from reference TRBV7-8 and TRBJ2-7, reads GAGVSQSPRYKVAKRGQDVALRCDPISGHVSLFWYQQALGQGPEFLTYFQNEAQLDKSGLPSDRFFAERPEGSVSTLKIQRTQQEDSAVYLCASSVSGFRYEQYFGPGTRLTVT.

CDR3 in DNA: TGCGCCAGCAGCCGGGGGTTTGGCCGCTCTGGGGCCAACGTCCTGACTTTC. It specifies CASSRGFGRSGANVLTF. The gene calls are TRBV5-1 and TRBJ2-6; D may be TRBD2 (6 bases). V was trimmed by 4 bases and J by 0 bases, leaving 14 bases between them. There are 17 residues in the CDR3. The germline gives CDR1 SGHRS, CDR2 YFSETQ.

The chain employs TRBV7-8 and TRBJ2-5; D not resolved. CDR1 is SGHVS, CDR2 FQNEAQ, per germline. Trimming took off 6 bases at V and 5 bases at J, with 16 bases between the two ends. There are 14 residues in the CDR3. The CDR3 DNA reads as TGTGCCAGCAGAGTAAGATTCGGTCGGGAGACCCAGTACTTC. Its translation: CASRVRFGRETQYF.

This clone has a single count. The rearrangement uses TRBV19 and TRBJ2-1, with 7 bases lining up with TRBD1. V lost 3 bases and J lost 2; bases outside the gene matches: 7. Germline V lookup: CDR1 LNHDA, CDR2 SQIVND (reference sequence). CDR3 length: 16 residues. CDR3 bases: TGTGCCAGTAGTATTCTCTGGGGGACAGCCTACAATGAGCAGTTCTTC. This sequence encodes CASSILWGTAYNEQFF. Combining the CDR3 with reference TRBV19 and TRBJ2-1 gives the whole variable domain DGGITQSPKYLFRKEGQNVTLSCEQNLNHDAMYWYRQDPGQGLRLIYYSQIVNDFQKGDIAEGYSVSREKKESFPLTVTSAQKNPTAFYLCASSILWGTAYNEQFFGPGTRLTVL.

This clone was picked up one time. The V and J genes are TRBV5-1 and TRBJ1-4; D is possibly TRBD1 (5 bases). Per the germline V gene, CDR1 is SGHRS and CDR2 is YFSETQ. The CDR3 covers 14 residues. The germline V and J ends were trimmed by 0 bases and 8 bases, with 11 bases remaining between them. CDR3 sequence reads: CASSLDGGREKLFF. Written as DNA, the CDR3 is TGCGCCAGCAGCTTGGACGGGGGGAGGGAAAAACTGTTTTTT.

The J gene is TRBJ1-2, the V gene TRBV4-1; no definite D call. The CDR3 sequence is 13 residues long. Germline V gene lookup returns CDR1 MGHRA and CDR2 YSYEKL. V lost 0 bases and J 14 bases, leaving 16 bases between the germline ends. The DNA for the CDR3 is TGCGCCAGCAGCCAAGAAGGATACTTAGCGGGAACCTTC. Protein: CASSQEGYLAGTF.

The chain carries TRBV5-1 and TRBJ1-4; D is uncertain. V was trimmed by 1 base and J by 7 bases, leaving 14 bases between them. This CDR3 has 15 amino acids. CDR1 is SGHRS, CDR2 YFSETQ, per germline. CDR3 loop: CASSLRSGVLEKLFF. DNA of the CDR3: TGCGCCAGCAGCTTGAGGTCCGGGGTACTTGAAAAACTGTTTTTT.

About this clone: Other DNA sequences within the sample encode an identical CDR3. The chain combines TRBV20-1 with TRBJ1-1; D gene ambiguous. There are 10 residues in the CDR3. CDR1 and CDR2 from the germline V gene are DFQATT and SNEGSKA (reference sequence). V lost 5 bases and J lost 4, with 5 bases in between. CDR3 protein: CSASGTEAFF. The CDR3, as DNA: TGCAGTGCTTCCGGCACTGAAGCTTTCTTT.

CDR3 sequence: CASTPTGGMISYNEQFF. CDR3 coding DNA: TGTGCCAGCACTCCGACAGGGGGTATGATTTCCTACAATGAGCAGTTCTTC. This rearrangement joins TRBV27 to TRBJ2-1, with 9 bases lining up with TRBD1. From germline, CDR1 is MNHEY and CDR2 SMNVEV (reference sequence). V shed 7 bases and J 1 base; nucleotides not matched to a gene: 11. The CDR3 sequence is 17 residues long.

V and J are TRBV2 and TRBJ2-3, with TRBD2 matching 11 bases. This CDR3 is built from 15 residues. Trimming took 6 bases from V and 4 from J; bases not matched to a gene: 6. Germline V gene sequence: CDR1 SNHLY, CDR2 FYNNEI. CDR3 DNA: TGTGCCAGCAGGAAAACTAGCGGGGGTGCAGATACGCAGTATTTT. This sequence encodes CASRKTSGGADTQYF.

V is TRBV27 and J is TRBJ2-2; 7 bases fit TRBD1. The germline CDR1 and CDR2 sequences are MNHEY and SMNVEV (reference sequence). The CDR3 has 14 residues. V was clipped by 10 bases and J by 6 bases; unmatched bases: 11. The CDR3 region has the DNA TGTGCCATCGCACCGGGACAGCTCCCCGGGGAGCTGTTTTTT. Residues: CAIAPGQLPGELFF.

The chain is built from TRBV19 and TRBJ1-5, with no clear D. Germline loops: CDR1 LNHDA, CDR2 SQIVND (reference sequence). Trimming pared 0 bases from V and 5 bases from J, leaving 11 bases between. The CDR3 is 15 amino acids. The CDR3 DNA is TGTGCCAGTAGTATAGAAGCGGCCAGACATCAGCCCCAGCATTTT. Protein: CASSIEAARHQPQHF.

This chain joins TRBV27 and TRBJ1-2; tentative D call: TRBD1 (5 bases). This CDR3 region has 15 residues. V was shortened by 6 bases and J by 0 bases, with 14 bases between the two germline ends. In germline, CDR1 is MNHEY, CDR2 SMNVEV (reference sequence). CDR3 sequence reads: CASRGLGGANYGYTF. CDR3 nucleotides: TGTGCCAGCAGGGGCTTGGGGGGAGCTAACTATGGCTACACCTTC.

The rearrangement links TRBV15 to TRBJ2-5; weak D call: TRBD1 (6 bases). The ends were cut back, 4 bases at V and 4 bases at J, with 10 bases in the middle. CDR3 size: 13 residues. Germline V gene lookup returns CDR1 LNHNV and CDR2 YYDKDF (reference sequence). CDR3 protein: CATSTRDTETQYF. In nucleotides, the CDR3 is TGTGCCACCAGCACCCGGGACACAGAGACCCAGTACTTC.

The genes are TRBV5-1 and TRBJ2-1; TRBD2 matches 7 bases. CDR3 length equals 13 residues. CDR1 and CDR2 (germline): SGHRS, YFSETQ. V shed 5 bases and J 4 bases; nucleotides not matched to a gene: 3. Here the CDR3 DNA reads TGCGCCAGCAGAGGTAGCGGGTACAATGAGCAGTTCTTC. Protein product: CASRGSGYNEQFF.

The chain combines TRBV2 with TRBJ2-5; TRBD1 agrees at 10 bases. This CDR3 is built from 15 residues. Trimming removed 4 bases from V and 5 bases from J; junction bases left unmatched: 7. Germline V gene sequence: CDR1 SNHLY, CDR2 FYNNEI. CDR3 sequence (DNA): TGTGCCAGCAGTGGCCGACAGGGGGCGCGTGAGACCCAGTACTTC. Translating it yields CASSGRQGARETQYF.

This clone was detected many times. The chain couples TRBV19 to TRBJ2-7; TRBD1 aligns across 11 bases. Losses at the gene ends were 5 bases for V and 4 bases for J; bases not matched to a gene: 13. The CDR3 sequence is 17 residues long. Per the germline V gene, CDR1 is LNHDA and CDR2 is SQIVND (reference sequence). DNA for the CDR3: TGTGCCAGTAGTGCCCTCCCCGGACAGGGGGCTGCTTACGAGCAGTACTTC. This translates into CASSALPGQGAAYEQYF.